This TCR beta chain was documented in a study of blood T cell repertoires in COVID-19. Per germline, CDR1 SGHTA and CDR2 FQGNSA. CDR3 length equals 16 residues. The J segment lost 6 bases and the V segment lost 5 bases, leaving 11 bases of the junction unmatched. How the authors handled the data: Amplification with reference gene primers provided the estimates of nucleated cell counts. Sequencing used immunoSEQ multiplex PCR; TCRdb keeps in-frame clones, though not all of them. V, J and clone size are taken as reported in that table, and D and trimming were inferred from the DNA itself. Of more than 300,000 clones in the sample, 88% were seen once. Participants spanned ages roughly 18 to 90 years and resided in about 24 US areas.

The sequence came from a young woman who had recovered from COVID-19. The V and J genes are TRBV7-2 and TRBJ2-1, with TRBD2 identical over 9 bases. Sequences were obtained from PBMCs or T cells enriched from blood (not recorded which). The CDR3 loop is CASSPQWRGGLNEQFF. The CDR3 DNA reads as TGTGCCAGCAGCCCCCAATGGCGGGGGGGCCTCAATGAGCAGTTCTTC.